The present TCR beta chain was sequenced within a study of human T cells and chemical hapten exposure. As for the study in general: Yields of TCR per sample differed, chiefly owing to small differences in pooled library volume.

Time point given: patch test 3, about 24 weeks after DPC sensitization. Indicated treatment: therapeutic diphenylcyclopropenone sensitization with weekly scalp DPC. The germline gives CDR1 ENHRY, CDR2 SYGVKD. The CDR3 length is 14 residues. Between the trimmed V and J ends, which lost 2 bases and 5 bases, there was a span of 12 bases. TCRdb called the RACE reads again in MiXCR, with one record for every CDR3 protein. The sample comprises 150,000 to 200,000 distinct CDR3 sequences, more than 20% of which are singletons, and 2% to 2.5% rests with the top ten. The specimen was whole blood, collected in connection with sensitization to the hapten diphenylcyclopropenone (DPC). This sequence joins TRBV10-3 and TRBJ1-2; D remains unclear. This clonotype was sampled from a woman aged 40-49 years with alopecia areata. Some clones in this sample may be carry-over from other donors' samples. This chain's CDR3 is CAISESGEGYGYTF. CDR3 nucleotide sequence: TGTGCCATCAGTGAGAGCGGGGAGGGATATGGCTACACCTTC.